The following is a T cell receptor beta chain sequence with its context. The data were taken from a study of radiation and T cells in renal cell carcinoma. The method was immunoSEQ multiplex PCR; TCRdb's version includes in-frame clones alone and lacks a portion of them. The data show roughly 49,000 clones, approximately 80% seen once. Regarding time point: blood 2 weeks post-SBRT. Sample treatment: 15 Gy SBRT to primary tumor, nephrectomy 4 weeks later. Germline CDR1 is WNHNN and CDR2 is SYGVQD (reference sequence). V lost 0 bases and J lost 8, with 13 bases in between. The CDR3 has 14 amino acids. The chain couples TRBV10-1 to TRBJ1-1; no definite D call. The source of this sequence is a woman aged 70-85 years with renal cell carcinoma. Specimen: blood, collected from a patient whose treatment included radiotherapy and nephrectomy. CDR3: CASSESSADKEAFF. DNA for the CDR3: TGCGCCAGCAGTGAGTCGTCGGCGGATAAAGAAGCTTTCTTT.